A single sample is the source of the 21 T cell receptor beta chains below, sequenced in a study of breast tumors, draining lymph nodes, adjacent tissues. MiXCR, applied by TCRdb to the multiplex PCR reads, yields one record per CDR3 protein. There are about 180,000 distinct CDR3 sequences in the sample; 30% to 35% occur only once, and 4.3% lies in the top ten. The lymph nodes were axillary draining lymph nodes from breast cancer patients. Sequencing was done on a sample of axillary lymph node tissue. The receptors stem from a female donor with breast cancer. Some clones in this sample may be carry-over from other donors' samples.

The chain has TRBV13 and TRBJ2-5; 10 nucleotides line up with TRBD1. The CDR3 contains 17 residues. The V gene end was trimmed by 0 bases and the J gene end by 5 bases; junction bases not matched to a gene: 9. The V gene's germline CDR1 is PRHDT and CDR2 FYEKMQ (reference sequence). CDR3 protein: CASSLGTGGLDGETQYF. CDR3 sequence (DNA): TGTGCCAGCAGCTTAGGGACAGGGGGCCTGGACGGGGAGACCCAGTACTTC.

The table lists this clonotype with many counts. V is TRBV5-6 and J is TRBJ1-2; D call uncertain. From germline, CDR1 is SGHDT and CDR2 YYEEEE. The CDR3 totals 15 residues. V gave up 1 base and J gave up 3 bases, with 13 bases separating them. The CDR3 spells CASSLLIGRDYGYTF. The CDR3 DNA follows: TGTGCCAGCAGCTTGTTGATAGGGCGGGACTATGGCTACACCTTC.

The chain couples TRBV9 to TRBJ1-5; tentatively, D is TRBD1 (5 bases). Germline V gene data show CDR1 as SGDLS and CDR2 as YYNGEE. CDR3 length: 18 amino acids. The V end lost 4 bases, the J end lost 0 bases, and 20 bases lay between the germline ends. Written as DNA, the CDR3 is TGTGCCAGCAGCCAAATCGTTCGGGGGGGGACTAGCAATCAGCCCCAGCATTTT. Its protein product is CASSQIVRGGTSNQPQHF.

Only a few counts were recorded for this clonotype. The CDR3 protein is CASSPRQLLNYGYTF. DNA of the CDR3: TGTGCCAGCAGTCCACGACAGCTCCTTAACTATGGCTACACCTTC. This chain uses TRBV28 with TRBJ1-2; D might be TRBD1 (5 bases). The V gene's germline CDR1 is MDHEN and CDR2 SYDVKM. Trimming left V 5 bases short and J 1 base short, with 14 bases between. CDR3 length: 15 amino acids.

As for this clonotype: With a much larger clone just one base away, this may be a read error. In nucleotides, the CDR3 is TGTGCCAGCAGTTTATGGGGACAGGGGGCCTACGAGCAGTACTTC. This gives the protein CASSLWGQGAYEQYF. J is TRBJ2-7 and V is TRBV28, with 11 bases identical to TRBD1. Germline CDR1 is MDHEN and CDR2 is SYDVKM. V trimming: 0 bases; J trimming: 2 bases; junction bases outside the gene matches: 0. This CDR3 has 15 residues. The full variable domain, rest sourced from reference TRBV28 and TRBJ2-7, is DVKVTQSSRYLVKRTGEKVFLECVQDMDHENMFWYRQDPGLGLRLIYFSYDVKMKEKGDIPEGYSVSREKKERFSLILESASTNQTSMYLCASSLWGQGAYEQYFGPGTRLTVT.

The chain employs TRBV4-2 and TRBJ2-5; 8 bases line up with TRBD2. Germline trimming cut 0 bases from V and 10 bases from J; bases unmatched to any gene: 10. The CDR3 length is 15 residues. In germline, CDR1 is LGHNA, CDR2 YNFKEQ. Written as DNA, the CDR3 is TGTGCCAGCAGCCAAGATCGAGCTGAGGCGGGAGGCCAGTACTTC. Translating it yields CASSQDRAEAGGQYF.

The genes are TRBV6-6 and TRBJ2-7, with TRBD2 matching over 8 bases. Trimming at V came to 5 bases and at J to 6 bases, leaving 9 bases not matched to a gene. This CDR3 has 14 amino acids. The germline V gene has CDR1 MNHNY and CDR2 SVGAGI (reference sequence). CDR3 loop: CASSHPGGDSEQYF. The CDR3 coding sequence is TGTGCCAGCAGTCACCCGGGGGGGGATTCCGAGCAGTACTTC.

The chain uses TRBV11-1 and TRBJ2-5, with 16 bases fitting TRBD2. In germline, CDR1 is SGHAT, CDR2 FQDESV (reference sequence). V lost 4 bases and J lost 5; bases outside the gene matches: 4. This CDR3 has 16 residues. The CDR3 loop is CASSSTGLAGGETQYF. CDR3 DNA: TGTGCCAGCAGCTCTACGGGACTAGCGGGGGGGGAGACCCAGTACTTC.

This clonotype was detected a few times. A much larger clonotype is one base distant, so this may be a read error. The chain employs TRBV20-1 and TRBJ2-7, with D hard to call. CDR3 length: 13 residues. CDR1 and CDR2 (germline): DFQATT, SNEGSKA (reference sequence). The CDR3 DNA is TGCAGTGCTAGACTCCTGGGGTCCTACGCGCAGTACTTC. Amino acids: CSARLLGSYAQYF.

This clonotype was recorded at least ten times. V gene TRBV7-8 combines with J gene TRBJ2-7; D remains unclear. The CDR3 covers 17 residues. V was shortened by 1 base and J by 1 base, with 17 bases between the two germline ends. Germline CDR1 and CDR2: SGHVS and FQNEAQ. CDR3 region: CASSLEPTLGASYEQYF. The CDR3 coding sequence is TGTGCCAGCAGCTTAGAACCGACCCTAGGTGCGTCCTACGAGCAGTACTTC. Looking up the rest from reference TRBV7-8 and TRBJ2-7 gives the full variable domain: GAGVSQSPRYKVAKRGQDVALRCDPISGHVSLFWYQQALGQGPEFLTYFQNEAQLDKSGLPSDRFFAERPEGSVSTLKIQRTQQEDSAVYLCASSLEPTLGASYEQYFGPGTRLTVT.

This clonotype was detected many times. V and J are TRBV20-1 and TRBJ2-5; TRBD1 aligns across 7 bases. V shed 5 bases and J 0 bases; nucleotides not matched to a gene: 12. The CDR3 runs 16 residues. Germline V CDR1 and CDR2: DFQATT, SNEGSKA (reference sequence). CDR3 DNA: TGCAGTGCTGACAGGGATTATAACGGAAACCAAGAGACCCAGTACTTC. Amino acids: CSADRDYNGNQETQYF.

The chain links TRBV6-2 or TRBV6-3 to TRBJ1-2; the match to TRBD1 covers 9 bases. Unmatched junction bases numbered 9, after V lost 1 base and J lost 3 bases. The CDR3 has 17 residues. The germline CDR1 and CDR2 sequences are MNHEY and SVGEGT. CDR3 sequence (DNA): TGTGCCAGCAGTTACTGGGACAGGGTTCATAGGGACTATGGCTACACCTTC. Encoded protein: CASSYWDRVHRDYGYTF.

V usage is TRBV4-2 and J usage is TRBJ2-5, with 10 nucleotides matching TRBD2. From germline, CDR1 is LGHNA and CDR2 YNFKEQ. The CDR3 contains 21 residues. V shed 1 base and J 2 bases; nucleotides not matched to a gene: 19. CDR3 protein: CASSQARSLAGVLDTQETQYF. CDR3 sequence (DNA): TGTGCCAGCAGCCAAGCTAGGAGTCTAGCGGGAGTTTTGGATACGCAAGAGACCCAGTACTTC.

This clonotype was observed at least ten times. CDR3 region: CASTDRDYTGELFF. The DNA of the CDR3 is TGTGCCAGCACAGACAGGGACTACACCGGGGAGCTGTTTTTT. This chain joins TRBV2 and TRBJ2-2, with D possibly being TRBD1 (7 bases). CDR3 length: 14 amino acids. Per the germline V gene, CDR1 is SNHLY and CDR2 is FYNNEI. Trimming left V 7 bases short and J 3 bases short, with 12 bases between. The full variable domain, completed using reference TRBV2 and TRBJ2-2, is EPEVTQTPSHQVTQMGQEVILRCVPISNHLYFYWYRQILGQKVEFLVSFYNNEISEKSEIFDDQFSVERPDGSNFTLKIRSTKLEDSAMYFCASTDRDYTGELFFGEGSRLTVL.

This clonotype appeared many times. The chain is built from TRBV9 and TRBJ1-3; a possible D gene is TRBD1 (5 bases). This CDR3 is built from 16 residues. Germline CDR1 is SGDLS and CDR2 is YYNGEE. The V end was cut by 0 bases, the J end by 2 bases, with 12 bases between. The CDR3 DNA is TGTGCCAGCAGCGTAGCTATTACAGGAACTGGAAACACCATATATTTT. Translating it yields CASSVAITGTGNTIYF. The full variable domain, in which reference TRBV9 and TRBJ1-3 provide the parts outside the CDR3, is DSGVTQTPKHLITATGQRVTLRCSPRSGDLSVYWYQQSLDQGLQFLIQYYNGEERAKGNILERFSAQQFPDLHSELNLSSLELGDSALYFCASSVAITGTGNTIYFGEGSWLTVV.

This clonotype was detected many times. V and J are TRBV5-5 and TRBJ1-4; 9 bases line up with TRBD1. V lost 0 bases, J lost 4 bases, and 10 bases stayed unmatched. The CDR3 loop spans 18 amino acids. Germline values: CDR1 SGHKS, CDR2 YYEKEE (reference sequence). CDR3 amino acids: CASSLEADRGDLNEKLFF. The CDR3 DNA reads TGTGCCAGCAGCTTGGAAGCCGACAGGGGGGACCTTAATGAAAAACTGTTTTTT.

The sample holds many counts of this clonotype. The V call is TRBV10-1, the J call TRBJ2-2; no clear D gene. From germline, CDR1 is WNHNN and CDR2 SYGVQD (reference sequence). V was cut by 3 bases and J by 6 bases, with 2 bases left in between. This CDR3 contains 11 residues. The CDR3 is CASSDSGELFF. CDR3 DNA sequence: TGCGCCAGCAGTGACTCCGGGGAGCTGTTTTTT.

This chain links TRBV29-1 with TRBJ2-3; TRBD2 matches at 12 bases. The germline gives CDR1 SQVTM, CDR2 ANQGSEA. V was clipped by 6 bases and J by 3 bases; unmatched bases: 7. The CDR3 covers 15 residues. Here the CDR3 DNA reads TGCAGCGTCGGGCTAGCGGGGGGGTGGACAGATACGCAGTATTTT. It translates to CSVGLAGGWTDTQYF.

This clonotype was seen ten or more times. The chain combines TRBV7-9 with TRBJ2-5; 12 nucleotides agree with TRBD2. Germline V gene sequence: CDR1 SEHNR, CDR2 FQNEAQ (reference sequence). V was pared by 2 bases and J by 4 bases, with 8 bases of the junction left unmatched. The CDR3 sequence is 17 residues long. As DNA, the CDR3 is TGTGCCAGCAGCTTATTTATGACTAGCGGGAGCAGAGAGACCCAGTACTTC. This translates into CASSLFMTSGSRETQYF. The entire variable domain, with the rest obtained from reference TRBV7-9 and TRBJ2-5, is as follows: DTGVSQNPRHKITKRGQNVTFRCDPISEHNRLYWYRQTLGQGPEFLTYFQNEAQLEKSRLLSDRFSAERPKGSFSTLEIQRTEQGDSAMYLCASSLFMTSGSRETQYFGPGTRLLVL.

Regarding this clonotype: Relative to the germline gene, one junction end is altered; a read error may explain this. V usage is TRBV5-4 and J usage is TRBJ2-1; weak D call: TRBD2 (6 bases). The germline V gene encodes CDR1 SGHNT and CDR2 YYREEE (reference sequence). CDR3 length: 16 amino acids. CDR3 residues: CASSFSLANSYNEQSF. CDR3 nucleotide sequence: TGTGCCAGCAGCTTCTCCCTAGCGAACTCCTACAATGAGCAGTCCTTC.

The sample holds a few counts of this clonotype. The J gene is TRBJ2-2, the V gene TRBV5-8, with TRBD1 identical over 7 bases. Trimming removed 0 bases from V and 6 bases from J; junction bases left unmatched: 8. Germline V gene sequence: CDR1 SGHTS, CDR2 YDEGEE. The CDR3 consists of 16 residues. The CDR3 nucleotides read TGTGCCAGCAGCTTGGCCGCAGGGGGTGGATCCGGGGAGCTGTTTTTT. It encodes CASSLAAGGGSGELFF. The full variable domain, rest sourced from reference TRBV5-8 and TRBJ2-2, is EAGVTQSPTHLIKTRGQQATLRCSPISGHTSVYWYQQALGLGLQFLLWYDEGEERNRGNFPPRFSGRQFPNYSSELNVNALELEDSALYLCASSLAAGGGSGELFFGEGSRLTVL.